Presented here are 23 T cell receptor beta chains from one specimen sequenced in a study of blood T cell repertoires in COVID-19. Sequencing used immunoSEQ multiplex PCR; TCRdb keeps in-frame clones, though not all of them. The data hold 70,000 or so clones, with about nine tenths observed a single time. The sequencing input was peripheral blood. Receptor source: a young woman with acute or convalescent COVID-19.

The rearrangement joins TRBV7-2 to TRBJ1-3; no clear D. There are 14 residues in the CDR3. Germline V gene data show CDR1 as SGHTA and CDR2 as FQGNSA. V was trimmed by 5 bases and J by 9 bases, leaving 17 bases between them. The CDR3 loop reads CASSPRPVPSTIYF. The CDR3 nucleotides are TGTGCCAGCAGCCCCAGACCAGTTCCTAGCACCATATATTTT.

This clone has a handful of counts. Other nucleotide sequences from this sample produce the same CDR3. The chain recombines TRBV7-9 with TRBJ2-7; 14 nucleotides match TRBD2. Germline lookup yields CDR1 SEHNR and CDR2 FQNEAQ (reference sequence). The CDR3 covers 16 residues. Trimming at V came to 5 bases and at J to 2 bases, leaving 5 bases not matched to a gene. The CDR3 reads CASSIGTSGSPYEQYF. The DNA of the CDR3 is TGTGCCAGCAGCATTGGGACTAGCGGGAGTCCCTACGAGCAGTACTTC.

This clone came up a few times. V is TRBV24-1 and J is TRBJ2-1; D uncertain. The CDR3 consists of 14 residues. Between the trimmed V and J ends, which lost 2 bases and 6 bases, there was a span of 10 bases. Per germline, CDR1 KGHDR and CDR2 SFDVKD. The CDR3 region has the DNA TGTGCCACCAGTGATTCATGGTCGGGCAATGAGCAGTTCTTC. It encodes CATSDSWSGNEQFF.

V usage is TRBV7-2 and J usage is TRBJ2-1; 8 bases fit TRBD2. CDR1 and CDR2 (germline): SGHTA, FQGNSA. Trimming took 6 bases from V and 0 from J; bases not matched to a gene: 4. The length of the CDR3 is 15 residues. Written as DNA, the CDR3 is TGTGCCAGCAGACGACTAGCGCACTCCTACAATGAGCAGTTCTTC. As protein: CASRRLAHSYNEQFF.

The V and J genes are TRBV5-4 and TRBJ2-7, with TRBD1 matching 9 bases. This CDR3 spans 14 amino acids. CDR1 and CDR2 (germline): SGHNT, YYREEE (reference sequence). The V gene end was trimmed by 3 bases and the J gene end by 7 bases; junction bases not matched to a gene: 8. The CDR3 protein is CASSSPGQGGEQYF. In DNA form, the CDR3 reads TGTGCCAGCAGCTCTCCGGGACAGGGAGGGGAGCAGTACTTC.

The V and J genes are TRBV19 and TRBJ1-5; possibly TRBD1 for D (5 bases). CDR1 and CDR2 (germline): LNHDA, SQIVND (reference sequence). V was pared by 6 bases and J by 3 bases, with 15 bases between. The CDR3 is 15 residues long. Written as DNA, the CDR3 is TGTGCCAGTAGGCAGAATACAGGCGACAATCAGCCCCAGCATTTT. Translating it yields CASRQNTGDNQPQHF.

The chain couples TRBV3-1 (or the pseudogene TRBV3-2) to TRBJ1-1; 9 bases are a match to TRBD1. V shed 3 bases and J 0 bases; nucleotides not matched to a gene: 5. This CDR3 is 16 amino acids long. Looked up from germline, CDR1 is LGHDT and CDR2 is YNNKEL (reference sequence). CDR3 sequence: CASSHTTGGLNTEAFF. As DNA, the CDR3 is TGTGCCAGCAGCCATACGACAGGGGGTTTGAACACTGAAGCTTTCTTT.

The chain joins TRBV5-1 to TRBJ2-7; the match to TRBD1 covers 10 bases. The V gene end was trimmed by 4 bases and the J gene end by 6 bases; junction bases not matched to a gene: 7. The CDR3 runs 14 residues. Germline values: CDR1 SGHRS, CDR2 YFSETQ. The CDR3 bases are TGCGCCAGCAGCATACGACAGGGGGCGAGCGAGCAGTACTTC. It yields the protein CASSIRQGASEQYF.

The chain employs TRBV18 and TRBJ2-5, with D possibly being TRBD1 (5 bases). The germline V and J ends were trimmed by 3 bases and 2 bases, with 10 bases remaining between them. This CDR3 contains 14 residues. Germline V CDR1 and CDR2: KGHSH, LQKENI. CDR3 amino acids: CASSPSRAQETQYF. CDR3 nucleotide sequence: TGTGCCAGCTCACCTTCCAGGGCACAAGAGACCCAGTACTTC.

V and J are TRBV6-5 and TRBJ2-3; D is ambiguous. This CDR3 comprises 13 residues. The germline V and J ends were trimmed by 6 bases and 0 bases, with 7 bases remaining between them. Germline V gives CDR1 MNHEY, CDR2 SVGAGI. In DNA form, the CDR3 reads TGTGCCAGCAGGGAGACTAGCACAGATACGCAGTATTTT. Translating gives CASRETSTDTQYF.

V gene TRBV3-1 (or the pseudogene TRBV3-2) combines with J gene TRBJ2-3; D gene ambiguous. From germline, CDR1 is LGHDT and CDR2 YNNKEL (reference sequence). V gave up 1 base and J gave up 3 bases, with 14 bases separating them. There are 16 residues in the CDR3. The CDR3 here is CASSQAISLGTDTQYF. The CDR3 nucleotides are TGTGCCAGCAGCCAAGCAATCTCCCTAGGTACAGATACGCAGTATTTT.

The CDR3 DNA is TGCAGTGCTAGCGAGGGTCGCGAGCAGTACTTC. Translation: CSASEGREQYF. V and J are TRBV20-1 and TRBJ2-7, with a weak D call TRBD2 (5 bases). The V gene lost 3 bases and the J gene lost 6 bases, with 9 bases spanning the gap. This CDR3 spans 11 amino acids. In germline, CDR1 is DFQATT, CDR2 SNEGSKA (reference sequence).

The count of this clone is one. CDR3 amino acids: CASSQTGYTEAFF. CDR3 bases: TGTGCCAGCTCTCAAACAGGGTACACTGAAGCTTTCTTT. The genes are TRBV18 and TRBJ1-1; perhaps TRBD1 as D (6 bases). Germline values: CDR1 KGHSH, CDR2 LQKENI. The CDR3 length is 13 residues. V shed 6 bases and J shed 3 bases, with 11 bases lying between them.

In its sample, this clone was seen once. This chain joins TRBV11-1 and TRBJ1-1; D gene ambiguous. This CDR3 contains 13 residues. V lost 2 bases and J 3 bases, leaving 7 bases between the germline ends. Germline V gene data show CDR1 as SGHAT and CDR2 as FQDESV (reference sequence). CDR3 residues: CASSLSKDTEAFF. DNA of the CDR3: TGTGCCAGCAGCTTATCTAAAGACACTGAAGCTTTCTTT.

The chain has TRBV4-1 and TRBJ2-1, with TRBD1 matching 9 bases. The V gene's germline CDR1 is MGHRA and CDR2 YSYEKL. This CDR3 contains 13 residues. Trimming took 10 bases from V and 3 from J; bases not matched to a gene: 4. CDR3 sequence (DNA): TGCGCCACCGGGACAGGGCTCTACAATGAGCAGTTCTTC. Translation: CATGTGLYNEQFF.

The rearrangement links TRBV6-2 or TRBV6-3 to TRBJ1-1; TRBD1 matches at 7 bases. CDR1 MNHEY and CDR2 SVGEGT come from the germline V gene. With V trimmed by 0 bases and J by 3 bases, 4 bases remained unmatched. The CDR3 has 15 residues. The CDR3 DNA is TGTGCCAGCAGTTACTCTCCCGGGACAGACACTGAAGCTTTCTTT. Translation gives CASSYSPGTDTEAFF.

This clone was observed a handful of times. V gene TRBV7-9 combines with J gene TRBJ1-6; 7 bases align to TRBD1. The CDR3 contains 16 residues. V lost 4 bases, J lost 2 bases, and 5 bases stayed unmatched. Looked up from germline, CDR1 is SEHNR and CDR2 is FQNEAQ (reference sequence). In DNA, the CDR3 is TGTGCCAGCAGCTCGTGGGACAGCACCTATAATTCACCCCTCCACTTT. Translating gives CASSSWDSTYNSPLHF. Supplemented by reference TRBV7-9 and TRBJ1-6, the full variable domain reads DTGVSQNPRHKITKRGQNVTFRCDPISEHNRLYWYRQTLGQGPEFLTYFQNEAQLEKSRLLSDRFSAERPKGSFSTLEIQRTEQGDSAMYLCASSSWDSTYNSPLHFGNGTRLTVT.

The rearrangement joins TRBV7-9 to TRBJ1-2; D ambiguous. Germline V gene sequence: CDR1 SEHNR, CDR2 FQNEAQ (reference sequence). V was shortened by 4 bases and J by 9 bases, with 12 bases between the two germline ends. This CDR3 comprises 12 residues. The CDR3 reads CASSSFEKSYTF. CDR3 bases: TGTGCCAGCAGCTCATTCGAGAAGAGCTACACCTTC.

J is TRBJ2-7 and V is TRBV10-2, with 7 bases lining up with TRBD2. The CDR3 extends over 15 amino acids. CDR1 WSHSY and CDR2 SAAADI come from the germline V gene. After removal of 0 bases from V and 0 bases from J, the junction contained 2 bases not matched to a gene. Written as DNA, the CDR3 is TGCGCCAGCAGTGAGTCGGGGGGGAGCTCCTACGAGCAGTACTTC. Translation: CASSESGGSSYEQYF.

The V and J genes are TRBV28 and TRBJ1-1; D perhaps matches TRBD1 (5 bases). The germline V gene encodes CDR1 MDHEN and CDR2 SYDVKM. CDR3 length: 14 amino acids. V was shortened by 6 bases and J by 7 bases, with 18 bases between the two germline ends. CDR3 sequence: CASSQSDSYGEAFF. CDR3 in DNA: TGTGCCAGCAGCCAGAGTGACAGTTACGGTGAAGCTTTCTTT.

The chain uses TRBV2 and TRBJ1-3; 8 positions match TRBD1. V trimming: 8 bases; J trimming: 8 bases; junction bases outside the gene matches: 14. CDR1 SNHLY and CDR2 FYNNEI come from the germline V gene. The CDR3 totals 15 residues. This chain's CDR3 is CASAPDRGPGDTIYF. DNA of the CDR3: TGTGCCAGCGCCCCCGACAGGGGCCCCGGGGACACCATATATTTT.

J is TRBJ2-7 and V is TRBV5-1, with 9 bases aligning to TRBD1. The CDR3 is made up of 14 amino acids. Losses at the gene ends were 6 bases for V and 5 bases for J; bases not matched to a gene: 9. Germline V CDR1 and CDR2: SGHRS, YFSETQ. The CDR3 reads CASTSGQGLDEQYF. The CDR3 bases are TGCGCCAGCACCTCGGGACAGGGTCTGGACGAGCAGTACTTC. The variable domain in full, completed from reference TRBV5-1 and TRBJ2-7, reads KAGVTQTPRYLIKTRGQQVTLSCSPISGHRSVSWYQQTPGQGLQFLFEYFSETQRNKGNFPGRFSGRQFSNSRSEMNVSTLELGDSALYLCASTSGQGLDEQYFGPGTRLTVT.

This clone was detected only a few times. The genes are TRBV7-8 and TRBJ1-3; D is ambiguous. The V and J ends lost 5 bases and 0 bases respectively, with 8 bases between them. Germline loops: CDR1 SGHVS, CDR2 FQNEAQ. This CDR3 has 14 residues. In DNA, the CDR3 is TGTGCCAGCAGCCCAACCTACTCTGGAAACACCATATATTTT. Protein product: CASSPTYSGNTIYF.